This T cell receptor beta chain appears in the sequencing data of a study of blood T cells in healthy people across ages. General study findings and limits: Diversity was higher, and naive CD4+ cells more numerous, in long-lived donors than in aged donors. Diversity figures based on one million T cells were deemed too low.

It was with a sample-barcoded 5' primer and a J-beta primer mix that a second PCR of roughly 7 to 12 cycles was run. Each sample provided no less than 2.5 million CDR3-containing paired-end reads. TCRdb re-called the 5' RACE reads through MiXCR, storing one row per CDR3 protein. The sample holds roughly 2 million distinct CDR3 sequences, around half seen once. The V segment lost 4 bases and the J segment 4 bases; nucleotides outside the gene matches: 3. The CDR3 consists of 14 residues. CDR1 and CDR2 from the germline V gene are SGHTA and FQGNSA. Concerning this clonotype: Its antigen is not known.

The sample comprised blood. The sequence derives from a middle-aged woman in good health. The chain has TRBV7-2 and TRBJ1-4; TRBD1 matches at 7 bases. CDR3 in amino acids: CASSWDSINEKLFF. The CDR3 DNA is TGTGCCAGCAGCTGGGACAGTATTAATGAAAAACTGTTTTTT.